This T cell receptor (beta chain) was captured in a study of blood T cell repertoires in COVID-19. Donors in Cohort 3 who had recovered were those with two negative PCRs, healthcare professional clearance, or resolution of their symptoms. Sequencing was performed with immunoSEQ multiplex PCR; in TCRdb, only in-frame clones are kept and a portion is missing. The sample gives some 500,000 clones, more than 75% of which show up once; 1.5% to 2% is in the top ten. This CDR3 is 14 amino acids long. Trimming took 5 bases from V and 8 from J; bases not matched to a gene: 6. Germline V gene data show CDR1 as SGHVS and CDR2 as FQNEAQ.

Sequencing was performed on PBMCs or T cells enriched from blood (not recorded which). This TCR was sampled from a woman between 40 and 55 years old who had recovered from COVID-19. The rearrangement uses TRBV7-8 and TRBJ1-4; TRBD1 aligns across 9 bases. CDR3 loop: CASSVGQGREKLFF. In DNA form, the CDR3 reads TGTGCCAGCAGCGTGGGACAGGGTAGGGAAAAACTGTTTTTT.